This T cell receptor (beta chain) was recovered during a study of post-analysis software for immune sequencing data. Overall study context: The disease courses spanned relapsing-remitting, secondary progressive and progressive-relapsing forms of multiple sclerosis. Study-wide findings and caveats: Controls' normalized Chao1 diversity significantly exceeded that of multiple sclerosis patients. Higher frequency in patients than in controls was seen for 5 or 6 TRBV segments, with TRBV5-6, TRBV5-1 and TRBV20-1 among them.

The CDR3 sequence is 13 residues long. Trimming took 3 bases from V and 4 from J; bases not matched to a gene: 3. Looked up from germline, CDR1 is SGHTA and CDR2 is FQGTGA. Concerning this clonotype itself: Antigen specificity is unknown.

Each TCR beta cDNA library carried unique molecular identifiers. Input of about 0.85 to 10 million T cells yielded 400,000 to 550,000 cDNA molecules. MiXCR, applied by TCRdb to the PCR reads, yields one record per CDR3 protein. The table shows about 540,000 distinct CDR3 sequences, with 34% occurring only once. This TCR derives from a girl younger than 18 with multiple sclerosis. What was sequenced was blood. The V gene is TRBV7-3, the J gene TRBJ2-7, with 7 bases lining up with TRBD1. The CDR3 nucleotides read TGTGCCAGCAGCTTCCTACAGGGGTACGAGCAGTACTTC. Translation gives CASSFLQGYEQYF.